What follows describes a single T cell receptor (beta chain). This CDR3 is built from 16 residues. Deletions cut 4 bases from V and 1 base from J, with 18 bases between. CDR1 SGHRS and CDR2 YFSETQ come from the germline V gene. Most PBMC samples had roughly 0.45 ug input DNA in six replicates. Generated by immunoSEQ multiplex PCR, the TCRdb table keeps only in-frame clones and is missing some. The sample includes approximately 12,000 clones, roughly 71% of them seen just once. As for time point: after neoadjuvant nivolumab, at surgical resection. The data belong to a study of neoadjuvant anti-PD-1 for oral cavity cancer.

The sample was PBMCs, taken after nivolumab (anti-PD-1) treatment. This sequence originates from a person between 40 and 80 years old with oral cavity squamous cell carcinoma. The J gene is TRBJ2-7, the V gene TRBV5-1; maybe TRBD1 (6 bases). CDR3 protein: CASSVEWTVDSYEQYF. DNA of the CDR3: TGCGCCAGCAGCGTCGAATGGACAGTTGATTCCTACGAGCAGTACTTC.